One and the same sample provided the 31 T cell receptor beta chains below, sequenced in a study of T cells in tuberculosis. Here immunoSEQ multiplex PCR was the method, and the copy in TCRdb shows in-frame clones only, minus some. The data show about 35,000 clones, approximately 93% seen once. The sequencing sample was made of PBMCs. The receptors come from a donor between 10 and 35 years old with latent tuberculosis or without tuberculosis infection.

The V call is TRBV5-5, the J call TRBJ2-1; 7 bases line up with TRBD1. Germline CDR1 SGHKS, CDR2 YYEKEE (reference sequence). The trim removed 5 bases at V and 9 bases at J, leaving 14 bases unmatched. The CDR3 length is 15 residues. DNA of the CDR3: TGTGCCAGCAGGCCCTTACAGGGGATTTTGGGTGAGCAGTTCTTC. Translating it yields CASRPLQGILGEQFF.

V is TRBV4-1 and J is TRBJ2-1; TRBD2 matches 15 bases. The CDR3 spans 16 residues. V gave up 1 base and J gave up 10 bases; unmatched junction bases: 5. Germline CDR1 reads MGHRA; CDR2 reads YSYEKL. CDR3 in DNA: TGCGCCAGCAGCCAAGGGACTAGCGGGGGGGCTAGGGAGCAGTTCTTC. Protein sequence: CASSQGTSGGAREQFF.

The CDR3 DNA reads TGTGCCAGCAGCCAGATCGGGACAGGGGGTAGGTCTGAAGCTTTCTTT. Translation: CASSQIGTGGRSEAFF. The V call is TRBV13, the J call TRBJ1-1; 11 nucleotides match TRBD1. The germline V gene has CDR1 PRHDT and CDR2 FYEKMQ (reference sequence). The junction had 11 bases not matched to a gene; V was cut back by 5 bases and J by 6 bases. The CDR3 sequence is 16 residues long.

V is TRBV2 and J is TRBJ2-3; the match to TRBD2 covers 11 bases. From germline, CDR1 is SNHLY and CDR2 FYNNEI. The CDR3 is 15 residues long. V gave up 6 bases and J gave up 6 bases; unmatched junction bases: 8. The DNA for the CDR3 is TGTGCCAGCAGGAGGCTAGCGGGGGGACGGGATACGCAGTATTTT. Translated, it gives CASRRLAGGRDTQYF.

Regarding this clone: At one of its ends the junction is not consistent with the germline gene, which may arise from a read error. For the CDR3, the DNA is TGTGCTAGCAGCACTGAGACCGGGGAGCTGTTTTTT. Translating it yields CASSTETGELFF. The rearrangement uses TRBV7-7 and TRBJ2-2; D uncertain. CDR3 length equals 12 residues. In germline, CDR1 is SSHAT, CDR2 FNYEAQ (reference sequence).

The V call is TRBV30, the J call TRBJ1-5, with a tentative D call TRBD1 (5 bases). The length of the CDR3 is 15 residues. Trimming pared 0 bases from V and 2 bases from J, leaving 11 bases between. Germline V CDR1 and CDR2: GTSNPN, SVGIG (reference sequence). The DNA of the CDR3 is TGTGCCTGGAGTGTCGGGGGTACGGGCAATCAGCCCCAGCATTTT. Translation: CAWSVGGTGNQPQHF.

The chain has TRBV30 and TRBJ1-1; 10 bases match TRBD1. With 0 bases clipped from V and 13 bases from J, the junction kept 14 bases outside the gene matches. CDR1 is GTSNPN and CDR2 is SVGIG in the germline V gene (reference sequence). CDR3 length: 15 residues. The CDR3 is CAWSVRLGDRGSLFF. CDR3 sequence (DNA): TGTGCCTGGAGTGTTAGGTTGGGGGACAGGGGATCTCTTTTCTTT.

This chain connects TRBV11-2 to TRBJ2-7; D is possibly TRBD1 (5 bases). Trimming took off 3 bases at V and 2 bases at J, with 11 bases between the two ends. CDR3 size: 14 residues. The V gene's germline CDR1 is SGHAT and CDR2 FQNNGV. CDR3 in amino acids: CASSLIRVTYEQYF. The CDR3 nucleotides are TGTGCCAGCAGCTTGATCAGGGTTACCTACGAGCAGTACTTC.

V gene TRBV12-5 combines with J gene TRBJ1-5; TRBD1 agrees at 7 bases. V lost 6 bases to trimming and J lost 4 bases; unmatched junction nucleotides: 6. The CDR3 is made up of 14 amino acids. Germline CDR1 reads LGHNT; CDR2 reads FRNRAP. CDR3 amino acids: CASGRYRGNQPQHF. In nucleotides, the CDR3 is TGTGCTAGTGGCAGGTACAGGGGAAATCAGCCCCAGCATTTT.

The chain links TRBV5-1 to TRBJ2-7; the match to TRBD1 covers 10 bases. V shed 4 bases and J 3 bases; nucleotides not matched to a gene: 13. In germline, CDR1 is SGHRS, CDR2 YFSETQ. The CDR3 sequence is 17 residues long. The CDR3 region is CASSKGQGGGMVYEQYF. For the CDR3, the DNA is TGCGCCAGCAGCAAAGGACAGGGGGGCGGAATGGTCTACGAGCAGTACTTC.

The chain carries TRBV2 and TRBJ2-1, with D perhaps matching TRBD2 (6 bases). The CDR3 is made up of 10 amino acids. The germline V and J ends were trimmed by 11 bases and 7 bases, with 9 bases remaining between them. CDR1 SNHLY and CDR2 FYNNEI come from the germline V gene. CDR3 DNA sequence: TGTGCCGACGGAGGGAATGAGCAGTTCTTC. This sequence encodes CADGGNEQFF.

The V and J genes are TRBV7-2 and TRBJ2-1, with a weak D call TRBD1 (6 bases). CDR1 and CDR2 from the germline V gene are SGHTA and FQGNSA. V lost 3 bases and J 6 bases, leaving 9 bases between the germline ends. The length of the CDR3 is 13 residues. The CDR3 sequence is CASSFRTVNEQFF. The CDR3 DNA is TGTGCCAGCAGCTTCAGGACAGTCAATGAGCAGTTCTTC.

The chain joins TRBV6-1 to TRBJ1-2, with D perhaps TRBD1 (5 bases). CDR1 and CDR2 (germline): MNHNS, SASEGT. Trimming took off 5 bases at V and 8 bases at J, with 15 bases between the two ends. The CDR3 loop spans 13 amino acids. CDR3 in DNA: TGTGCCAGCAGTTCCCAGGGAGGAAGCGGCTACACCTTC. Translation gives CASSSQGGSGYTF.

The chain links TRBV5-4 to TRBJ2-7; 7 positions match TRBD1. CDR3 length: 16 residues. CDR1 and CDR2 (germline): SGHNT, YYREEE (reference sequence). Trimming cost V 1 base and J 5 bases; bases outside gene matches: 12. The CDR3 region has the DNA TGTGCCAGCAGCTTGCTGGTGGACAGGCGGCGGGACGAGCAGTACTTC. Its translation is CASSLLVDRRRDEQYF.

This chain uses TRBV5-8 with TRBJ1-1; no clear D. CDR3 length equals 14 residues. CDR1 and CDR2 (germline): SGHTS, YDEGEE. Trimming cost V 0 bases and J 1 base, with 7 bases left between them. DNA of the CDR3: TGTGCCAGCAGCTTGGCTCGTTGGAACACTGAAGCTTTCTTT. Protein: CASSLARWNTEAFF.

The chain recombines TRBV2 with TRBJ2-3; the match to TRBD2 covers 8 bases. The V gene's germline CDR1 is SNHLY and CDR2 FYNNEI. V lost 5 bases, J lost 0 bases, and 10 bases stayed unmatched. This CDR3 region has 17 residues. CDR3 loop: CASSNSRGLASTDTQYF. The DNA for the CDR3 is TGTGCCAGCAGTAATTCCCGAGGACTAGCAAGCACAGATACGCAGTATTTT.

The V and J genes are TRBV4-1 and TRBJ2-1, with 8 bases fitting TRBD1. Germline CDR1 reads MGHRA; CDR2 reads YSYEKL. The J segment lost 6 bases and the V segment lost 4 bases, leaving 2 bases of the junction unmatched. There are 13 residues in the CDR3. For the CDR3, the DNA is TGCGCCAGCAGCCCGGACAGGGCCAATGAGCAGTTCTTC. Amino acids: CASSPDRANEQFF.

This clone was picked up a small number of times. The gene calls are TRBV6-5 and TRBJ2-3; weak D call: TRBD1 (6 bases). Germline V gene sequence: CDR1 MNHEY, CDR2 SVGAGI. V was trimmed by 2 bases and J by 7 bases, leaving 13 bases between them. The length of the CDR3 is 14 residues. The CDR3 DNA is TGTGCCAGCAGTTACCGGACAGCCTTCCATACGCAGTATTTT. This codes for CASSYRTAFHTQYF.

This clone was recorded once. This chain joins TRBV9 and TRBJ2-1, with TRBD2 matching over 14 bases. The trim removed 3 bases at V and 10 bases at J, leaving 6 bases unmatched. Per the germline V gene, CDR1 is SGDLS and CDR2 is YYNGEE. The CDR3 loop spans 15 amino acids. CDR3 nucleotides: TGTGCCAGCAGCGGACTAGCGGGGGGGCCTGAGGAGCAGTTCTTC. It yields the protein CASSGLAGGPEEQFF.

This chain links TRBV7-2 with TRBJ2-7, with 10 nucleotides matching TRBD1. J lost 4 bases, V lost 1 base, and 10 bases had no gene match. In germline, CDR1 is SGHTA, CDR2 FQGNSA. This CDR3 comprises 17 residues. In DNA, the CDR3 is TGTGCCAGCAGCTTAGTTATACCGGGACAGGGGACTTACGAGCAGTACTTC. It encodes CASSLVIPGQGTYEQYF.

This chain connects TRBV6-5 to TRBJ1-5; 9 nucleotides line up with TRBD1. Germline V gene lookup returns CDR1 MNHEY and CDR2 SVGAGI. The V gene end was trimmed by 6 bases and the J gene end by 6 bases; junction bases not matched to a gene: 9. This CDR3 contains 15 residues. Written as DNA, the CDR3 is TGTGCCAGCAGACTGTCGGGACAGGGAGGTCAGCCCCAGCATTTT. It encodes CASRLSGQGGQPQHF.

The J gene is TRBJ1-2, the V gene TRBV9; D might be TRBD1 (6 bases). Germline lookup yields CDR1 SGDLS and CDR2 YYNGEE. CDR3 size: 14 residues. Trimming left V 2 bases short and J 6 bases short, with 14 bases between. DNA for the CDR3: TGTGCCAGCAGCGTCGGGCAGGGGACGAATGGCTACACCTTC. This translates into CASSVGQGTNGYTF.

The chain carries TRBV7-2 and TRBJ2-7; TRBD1 might be the D (5 bases). The V end was cut by 1 base, the J end by 3 bases, with 16 bases between. The CDR3 runs to 16 residues. Germline lookup yields CDR1 SGHTA and CDR2 FQGNSA. Here the CDR3 DNA reads TGTGCCAGCAGCTTAGACCCCATGGGGCAGCTCTACGAGCAGTACTTC. Encoded protein: CASSLDPMGQLYEQYF.

This sequence joins TRBV9 and TRBJ2-3; 8 bases line up with TRBD2. V shed 3 bases, J shed 7 bases, and the junction held 13 bases outside the gene matches. The CDR3 consists of 16 residues. CDR1 and CDR2 from the germline V gene are SGDLS and YYNGEE. The CDR3 loop is CASSGIGGDFGYTQYF. CDR3 DNA: TGTGCCAGCAGCGGTATCGGGGGGGACTTCGGATATACGCAGTATTTT.

The chain is built from TRBV9 and TRBJ1-3, with TRBD1 matching over 7 bases. The trim removed 3 bases at V and 6 bases at J, leaving 6 bases unmatched. Germline-derived CDR1 and CDR2 are SGDLS and YYNGEE. The CDR3 is 14 residues long. The CDR3 DNA follows: TGTGCCAGCAGCGAACAGGGGTACGAAAACACCATATATTTT. It specifies CASSEQGYENTIYF. The full variable domain, in which reference TRBV9 and TRBJ1-3 provide the parts outside the CDR3, is DSGVTQTPKHLITATGQRVTLRCSPRSGDLSVYWYQQSLDQGLQFLIQYYNGEERAKGNILERFSAQQFPDLHSELNLSSLELGDSALYFCASSEQGYENTIYFGEGSWLTVV.

V is TRBV7-3 and J is TRBJ2-1; TRBD2 agrees at 7 bases. V was clipped by 5 bases and J by 2 bases; unmatched bases: 3. The CDR3 runs to 14 residues. Germline CDR1 reads SGHTA; CDR2 reads FQGTGA. As DNA, the CDR3 is TGTGCCAGCAGCCGCAGCGGGGCCTACAATGAGCAGTTCTTC. It is translated as CASSRSGAYNEQFF.

The genes are TRBV30 and TRBJ1-5; no definite D call. Trimming pared 0 bases from V and 2 bases from J, leaving 5 bases between. The length of the CDR3 is 13 residues. Germline V gene lookup returns CDR1 GTSNPN and CDR2 SVGIG (reference sequence). In DNA, the CDR3 is TGTGCCTGGAGTGTACTAGGCAATCAGCCCCAGCATTTT. Protein product: CAWSVLGNQPQHF.

The chain is built from TRBV19 and TRBJ1-2; D may be TRBD1 (6 bases). This CDR3 contains 17 residues. Germline V gene sequence: CDR1 LNHDA, CDR2 SQIVND (reference sequence). Trimming pared 9 bases from V and 4 bases from J, leaving 27 bases between. The CDR3 nucleotides are TGTGCCAGCGAGTCATGGGGACCAGGGGAAGGTGTCTATGGCTACACCTTC. This translates into CASESWGPGEGVYGYTF. The full variable domain, in which reference TRBV19 and TRBJ1-2 provide the parts outside the CDR3, is DGGITQSPKYLFRKEGQNVTLSCEQNLNHDAMYWYRQDPGQGLRLIYYSQIVNDFQKGDIAEGYSVSREKKESFPLTVTSAQKNPTAFYLCASESWGPGEGVYGYTFGSGTRLTVV.

V gene TRBV30 combines with J gene TRBJ1-4; 9 nucleotides match TRBD1. V gave up 0 bases and J gave up 11 bases; unmatched junction bases: 10. The germline gives CDR1 GTSNPN, CDR2 SVGIG (reference sequence). The CDR3 is 15 residues long. The CDR3 loop reads CAWSVRDRVSGKLFF. CDR3 sequence (DNA): TGTGCCTGGAGTGTACGGGACAGGGTATCGGGGAAACTGTTTTTT.

J is TRBJ1-6 and V is TRBV4-1; 9 bases line up with TRBD1. CDR3 length: 18 residues. The germline CDR1 and CDR2 sequences are MGHRA and YSYEKL. Losses at the gene ends were 2 bases for V and 7 bases for J; bases not matched to a gene: 12. The CDR3 DNA sequence: TGCGCCAGCAGCCAATTCGGTCGGACAGGGGAAGGGAATTCACCCCTCCACTTT. Its translation is CASSQFGRTGEGNSPLHF.

V is TRBV18 and J is TRBJ1-6, with TRBD1 as a possible D gene (6 bases). The CDR3 totals 18 residues. Trimming pared 3 bases from V and 5 bases from J, leaving 20 bases between. CDR1 is KGHSH and CDR2 is LQKENI in the germline V gene. CDR3 nucleotide sequence: TGTGCCAGCTCACCCAGAGACAGGCTGGGTATCCATAATTCACCCCTCCACTTT. Translation gives CASSPRDRLGIHNSPLHF.